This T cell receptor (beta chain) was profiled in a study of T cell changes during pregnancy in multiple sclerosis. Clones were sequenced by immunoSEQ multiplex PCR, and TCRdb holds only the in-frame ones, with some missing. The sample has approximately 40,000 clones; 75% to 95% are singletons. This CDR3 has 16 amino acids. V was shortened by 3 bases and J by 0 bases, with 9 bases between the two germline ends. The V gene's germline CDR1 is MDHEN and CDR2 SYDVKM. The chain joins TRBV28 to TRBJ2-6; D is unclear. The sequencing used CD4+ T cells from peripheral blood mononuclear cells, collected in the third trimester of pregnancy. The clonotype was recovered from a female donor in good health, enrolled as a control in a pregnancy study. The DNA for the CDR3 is TGTGCCAGCAGTTTCGAAAAACTCTCTGGGGCCAACGTCCTGACTTTC. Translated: CASSFEKLSGANVLTF.